Below, 11 T cell receptor beta chains from the same sample are listed, as sequenced in a study of T cell responses to AZD1222 COVID-19 vaccine. The protocol was immunoSEQ multiplex PCR, while the TCRdb copy is restricted to in-frame clones and leaves out a portion. Among about 150,000 clones listed, 80% to 90% were seen once. This material consisted of peripheral blood, taken on day 0 of AZD1222 vaccination. The source of these receptors is an adult in good health.

The chain uses TRBV7-8 and TRBJ2-1; no clear D. The CDR3 consists of 15 residues. Per germline, CDR1 SGHVS and CDR2 FQNEAQ. V was trimmed by 1 base and J by 3 bases, leaving 10 bases between them. This chain's CDR3 is CASSLEGSLYNEQFF. The DNA of the CDR3 is TGTGCCAGCAGCTTAGAGGGATCGCTCTACAATGAGCAGTTCTTC.

The chain carries TRBV21-1 and TRBJ2-3; TRBD2 reflects the table's D call only, with no check against the DNA. TRBV21-1 is given as a pseudogene. The CDR3 extends over 14 amino acids. The CDR3 spells CASSKRTVEDTQYF. The CDR3 DNA follows: TGTGCCAGCAGCAAACGGACTGTAGAAGATACGCAGTATTTT.

The chain links TRBV5-1 to TRBJ2-6; 7 bases are shared with TRBD1. The CDR3 runs 17 residues. Germline V gene data show CDR1 as SGHRS and CDR2 as YFSETQ. V trimming: 5 bases; J trimming: 0 bases; junction bases outside the gene matches: 8. This CDR3 reads CASRPGQVTSGANVLTF. The CDR3 DNA sequence: TGCGCCAGCAGGCCTGGACAGGTTACCTCTGGGGCCAACGTCCTGACTTTC.

The J gene is TRBJ1-5, the V gene TRBV7-9; D is uncertain. V was pared by 0 bases and J by 2 bases, with 5 bases between. This CDR3 comprises 14 residues. Germline CDR1 SEHNR, CDR2 FQNEAQ (reference sequence). CDR3: CASSLAAGNQPQHF. Here the CDR3 DNA reads TGTGCCAGCAGCTTAGCGGCAGGCAATCAGCCCCAGCATTTT.

The V call is TRBV7-3, the J call TRBJ2-5, with a tentative D call TRBD2 (6 bases). In germline, CDR1 is SGHTA, CDR2 FQGTGA. The CDR3 consists of 16 residues. Trimming shortened V by 5 bases and J by 1 base, and 17 bases separated the two germline ends. CDR3 amino acids: CASSPGVAAGQETQYF. The CDR3 DNA follows: TGTGCCAGCAGCCCCGGGGTAGCGGCCGGCCAAGAGACCCAGTACTTC.

The V gene is TRBV6-2 or TRBV6-3, the J gene TRBJ1-3; D call uncertain. Germline values: CDR1 MNHEY, CDR2 SVGEGT. Trimming cost V 4 bases and J 0 bases, with 13 bases left between them. CDR3 length: 16 residues. The CDR3 DNA sequence: TGTGCCAGCAGTTTCTCCAGACTGCTCTCTGGAAACACCATATATTTT. Translating gives CASSFSRLLSGNTIYF.

J is TRBJ2-6 and V is TRBV19; no definite D call. The CDR3 consists of 14 residues. The germline V gene has CDR1 LNHDA and CDR2 SQIVND (reference sequence). The V and J ends lost 5 bases and 2 bases respectively, with 7 bases between them. CDR3 amino acids: CASSVPAGANVLTF. CDR3 DNA: TGTGCCAGTAGTGTACCAGCTGGGGCCAACGTCCTGACTTTC.

This chain links TRBV28 with TRBJ2-7; D might be TRBD1 (6 bases). The length of the CDR3 is 14 residues. Germline V gene lookup returns CDR1 MDHEN and CDR2 SYDVKM. Trimming left V 1 base short and J 6 bases short, with 13 bases between. The CDR3 nucleotides read TGTGCCAGCAGTTTATTGGACAGACGTTCCGAGCAGTACTTC. This translates into CASSLLDRRSEQYF.

This chain links TRBV7-2 with TRBJ2-5; a possible D gene is TRBD1 (5 bases). CDR3 length: 15 amino acids. The germline V gene has CDR1 SGHTA and CDR2 FQGNSA. Trimming cost V 1 base and J 7 bases, with 16 bases left between them. The CDR3 loop reads CASSLEPSGAGTQYF. The CDR3 DNA follows: TGTGCCAGCAGCTTAGAGCCTAGTGGGGCAGGGACCCAGTACTTC.

CDR3 sequence (DNA): TGTGCCGGATCATACTCAGGGGGCCAAGATACGCAGTATTTT. Its translation: CAGSYSGGQDTQYF. The chain is built from TRBV19 and TRBJ2-3; 8 bases agree with TRBD1. The germline V gene encodes CDR1 LNHDA and CDR2 SQIVND (reference sequence). This CDR3 contains 14 residues. Trimming at V came to 11 bases and at J to 5 bases, leaving 12 bases not matched to a gene.

J is TRBJ2-7 and V is TRBV2; D is perhaps TRBD2 (6 bases). The CDR3 runs to 13 residues. The germline CDR1 and CDR2 sequences are SNHLY and FYNNEI. Trimming took off 6 bases at V and 3 bases at J, with 12 bases between the two ends. DNA of the CDR3: TGTGCCAGCAGGGTCCGGGAGCTCTACGAGCAGTACTTC. It specifies CASRVRELYEQYF.